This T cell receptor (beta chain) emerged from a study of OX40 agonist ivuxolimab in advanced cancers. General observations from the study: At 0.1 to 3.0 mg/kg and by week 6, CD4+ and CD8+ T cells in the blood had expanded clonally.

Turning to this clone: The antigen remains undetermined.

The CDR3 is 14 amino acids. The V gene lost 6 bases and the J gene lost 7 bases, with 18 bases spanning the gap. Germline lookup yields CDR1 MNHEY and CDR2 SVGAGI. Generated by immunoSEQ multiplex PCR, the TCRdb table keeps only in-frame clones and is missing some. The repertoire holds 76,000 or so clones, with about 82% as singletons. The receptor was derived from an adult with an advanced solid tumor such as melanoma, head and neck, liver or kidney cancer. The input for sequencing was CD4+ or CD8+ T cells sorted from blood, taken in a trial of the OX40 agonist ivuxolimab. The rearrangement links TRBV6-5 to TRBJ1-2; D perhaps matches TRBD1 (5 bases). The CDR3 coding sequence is TGTGCCAGCAGCTTCGGGGGTCAGTTGGCTGGCTACACCTTC. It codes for CASSFGGQLAGYTF.